The T cell receptor beta chain under discussion was sequenced for a study of cytomegalovirus exposure and HLA in healthy donors. Concerning this clone: The antigen is unknown.

Germline CDR1 reads SGDLS; CDR2 reads YYNGEE. This CDR3 is 16 amino acids long. Trimming cost V 2 bases and J 5 bases, with 20 bases left between them. PCR employed 60 Vbeta and 13 Jbeta primers. TCRdb's table, derived via immunoSEQ multiplex PCR, lists solely in-frame clones and lacks some. Its table lists around 140,000 clones. Study-wide results and caveats: In a later analysis, parvovirus B19, influenza, CMV and Epstein-Barr virus appeared linked to several top co-occurrence clusters. Earlier results showed most TCR beta V segments being productive about 90% or about 30% of the time. Other equally common chains were less clonally expanded than HLA-associated TCR beta chains, a later analysis showed. Altogether, some 170 TCR beta chains were recorded as cytomegalovirus-associated.

Sequenced: PBMCs. The chain employs TRBV9 and TRBJ2-7, with a weak D call TRBD1 (5 bases). This clonotype was obtained from a male donor in good health and CMV-seronegative. DNA for the CDR3: TGTGCCAGCAGCGTTGACCCCGGCAGGGTGACTGACGAGCAGTACTTC. This gives the protein CASSVDPGRVTDEQYF.